This T cell receptor beta chain was sequenced for a study of blood T cell repertoires in COVID-19. Study details: Sites in the United States, Italy and Spain provided acute and convalescent COVID-19 samples.

The CDR3 spans 15 residues. J gave up 10 bases and V 2 bases, and 8 bases lay outside the gene matches. Germline assignment: CDR1 MDHEN and CDR2 SYDVKM. Sequenced by immunoSEQ multiplex PCR; TCRdb stores in-frame clones only, minus some. The sample yields fewer than 250,000 clones, around four fifths seen once. V usage is TRBV28 and J usage is TRBJ1-6; TRBD1 matches 7 bases. This clonotype originated in an elderly woman with COVID-19, enrolled during active disease. Material: peripheral blood. CDR3 in amino acids: CASSLSQGDLSPLHF. CDR3 coding DNA: TGTGCCAGCAGTTTAAGTCAGGGGGACCTGTCACCCCTCCACTTT.